The rows below give T cell receptor beta chains drawn from one sample of a study of breast tumors, draining lymph nodes, adjacent tissues. A single record per CDR3 protein comes from TCRdb applying MiXCR to the multiplex PCR reads. The sample shows approximately 230,000 distinct CDR3 sequences, under 40% of them seen only once. The sequenced sample consisted of axillary lymph node tissue. These receptors came from a female donor with breast cancer. Some clones in this sample may be carry-over from other donors' samples. Each CDR3 is given with its conserved first and last residue. A D gene is named only where the DNA matches it firmly. Size is stated for part of the rows, as once, few or many counts, or as a class when the clone is expanded.

j_call: TRBJ2-5; v_call: TRBV5-1; cdr3_length: 12; clone_size: many; d_call: -; cdr3_nt: TGCGCCAGCAGCTCACTCCAAGAGACCCAGTACTTC; cdr3_aa: CASSSLQETQYF
j_call: TRBJ2-1; v_call: TRBV14; cdr3_length: 16; clone_size: many; d_call: -; cdr3_nt: TGTGCCAGCAGCCAGGGAGGAGTTTCGGGGACTCGGGAGCAGTTCTTC; cdr3_aa: CASSQGGVSGTREQFF
j_call: TRBJ1-4; v_call: TRBV5-4; cdr3_length: 15; clone_size: -; d_call: TRBD1; cdr3_nt: TGTGCCAGCAGCGCTGACAGGGCCGAAGTTGAAAAACTGTTTTTT; cdr3_aa: CASSADRAEVEKLFF
j_call: TRBJ2-3; v_call: TRBV12-5; cdr3_length: 16; clone_size: many; d_call: -; cdr3_nt: TGTGCTAGTGGTTTGGGGGGCGGATCTAGCACAGATACGCAGTATTTT; cdr3_aa: CASGLGGGSSTDTQYF
j_call: TRBJ2-2; v_call: TRBV7-9; cdr3_length: 17; clone_size: many; d_call: TRBD2; cdr3_nt: TGTGCCAGCAGCCCAACGCTAGCGGGAGGTGTCACCGGGGAGCTGTTTTTT; cdr3_aa: CASSPTLAGGVTGELFF
j_call: TRBJ1-3; v_call: TRBV6-1; cdr3_length: 14; clone_size: many; d_call: -; cdr3_nt: TGTGCCAGCAAAAAGGGAGGCTCTGGAAACACCATATATTTT; cdr3_aa: CASKKGGSGNTIYF
j_call: TRBJ1-4; v_call: TRBV20-1; cdr3_length: 10; clone_size: -; d_call: -; cdr3_nt: TGCAGTGCTAGAGGGGGAAAACTGTTTTTT; cdr3_aa: CSARGGKLFF
j_call: TRBJ1-2; v_call: TRBV14; cdr3_length: 13; clone_size: many; d_call: -; cdr3_nt: TGTGCCAGCAGCCCCAGAGCTAACTATGGCTACACCTTC; cdr3_aa: CASSPRANYGYTF
j_call: TRBJ2-1; v_call: TRBV7-9; cdr3_length: 16; clone_size: many; d_call: TRBD1; cdr3_nt: TGTGCCAGCAGTTCCGTACCGGGACAGAGGGGCAATGAGCAGTTCTTC; cdr3_aa: CASSSVPGQRGNEQFF
j_call: TRBJ2-3; v_call: TRBV14; cdr3_length: 15; clone_size: many; d_call: -; cdr3_nt: TGTGCCAGCAGCCGGAAACTAGGTTCCACAGATACGCAGTATTTT; cdr3_aa: CASSRKLGSTDTQYF
j_call: TRBJ2-5; v_call: TRBV19; cdr3_length: 15; clone_size: many; d_call: TRBD2; cdr3_nt: TGTGCCAGTAGTCCACAGCTAGCGGGCCAAGAGACCCAGTACTTC; cdr3_aa: CASSPQLAGQETQYF
j_call: TRBJ1-2; v_call: TRBV6-6; cdr3_length: 16; clone_size: many; d_call: -; cdr3_nt: TGTGCCAGCAGTTACTCGTCCCGTTCGGGAGGCTATGGCTACACCTTC; cdr3_aa: CASSYSSRSGGYGYTF
j_call: TRBJ2-7; v_call: TRBV20-1; cdr3_length: 15; clone_size: many; d_call: -; cdr3_nt: TGCAGTGCGACCCTTCCGGGGAGTGGGGACTACGAGCAGTACTTC; cdr3_aa: CSATLPGSGDYEQYF
j_call: TRBJ1-3; v_call: TRBV4-1; cdr3_length: 19; clone_size: many; d_call: TRBD1; cdr3_nt: TGCGCCAGCAGCCTCTCCAAGGACAGGGGTGTCCTACCTGGAAACACCATATATTTT; cdr3_aa: CASSLSKDRGVLPGNTIYF
j_call: TRBJ1-5; v_call: TRBV30; cdr3_length: 13; clone_size: many; d_call: TRBD1; cdr3_nt: TGTGCCTGGACCGAGGACAGGAATCAGCCCCAGCATTTT; cdr3_aa: CAWTEDRNQPQHF
j_call: TRBJ1-4; v_call: TRBV27; cdr3_length: 16; clone_size: -; d_call: -; cdr3_nt: TGTGCCAGCAGTTTGGAGTGCAGGCCGGCTAATGAAAAACTGTTTTTT; cdr3_aa: CASSLECRPANEKLFF
j_call: TRBJ2-7; v_call: TRBV5-4; cdr3_length: 14; clone_size: few; d_call: -; cdr3_nt: TGTGCCAGCAGCAGGTCCTGGACAGATAACGAGCAGTACTTC; cdr3_aa: CASSRSWTDNEQYF
j_call: TRBJ2-5; v_call: TRBV9; cdr3_length: 15; clone_size: -; d_call: TRBD2; cdr3_nt: TGTGCCAGCAGCGCAACGGAACTAGCGAAAGAGACCCAGTACTTC; cdr3_aa: CASSATELAKETQYF
j_call: TRBJ2-3; v_call: TRBV24-1; cdr3_length: 15; clone_size: many; d_call: TRBD1; cdr3_nt: TGTGCCACCAGTGACCCCGGGACAGGCGGGGATACGCAGTATTTT; cdr3_aa: CATSDPGTGGDTQYF
j_call: TRBJ2-3; v_call: TRBV9; cdr3_length: 14; clone_size: many; d_call: -; cdr3_nt: TGTGCCAGCAGCGCCGGGGACCGCACAGATACGCAGTATTTT; cdr3_aa: CASSAGDRTDTQYF
j_call: TRBJ2-1; v_call: TRBV10-1; cdr3_length: 13; clone_size: many; d_call: -; cdr3_nt: TGCGCCAGCAGTGAGTCGTTTAACAATGAGCAGTTCTTC; cdr3_aa: CASSESFNNEQFF
j_call: TRBJ2-2; v_call: TRBV7-2; cdr3_length: 14; clone_size: many; d_call: TRBD1; cdr3_nt: TGTGCCAGCAGCTTAGAGGGGGCTCACGGGGAGCTGTTTTTT; cdr3_aa: CASSLEGAHGELFF
j_call: TRBJ1-5; v_call: TRBV7-9; cdr3_length: 17; clone_size: many; d_call: TRBD1; cdr3_nt: TGTGCCAGCAGCTTACGGGAAGGGGGCGCGGGCAATCAGCCCCAGCATTTT; cdr3_aa: CASSLREGGAGNQPQHF
j_call: TRBJ1-5; v_call: TRBV9; cdr3_length: 17; clone_size: once; d_call: -; cdr3_nt: TGTGCCAGCAGCGTAGCTACGGGCAGGGGTGGCAATCAGCCCCAGCATTTT; cdr3_aa: CASSVATGRGGNQPQHF
j_call: TRBJ1-6; v_call: TRBV6-1; cdr3_length: 14; clone_size: many; d_call: -; cdr3_nt: TGTGCCAGCAGGGGGACACCCAATAATTCACCCCTCCACTTT; cdr3_aa: CASRGTPNNSPLHF
j_call: TRBJ1-2; v_call: TRBV24-1; cdr3_length: 12; clone_size: medium-sized; d_call: -; cdr3_nt: TGTGCCACCAGTGATTTGAACTATGGCTACACCTTC; cdr3_aa: CATSDLNYGYTF
j_call: TRBJ2-1; v_call: TRBV20-1; cdr3_length: 13; clone_size: many; d_call: TRBD2; cdr3_nt: TGCAGTGCTAGAGATATCGCGGGGGACCCTCACGTCTTC; cdr3_aa: CSARDIAGDPHVF
j_call: TRBJ2-5; v_call: TRBV9; cdr3_length: 14; clone_size: -; d_call: TRBD1; cdr3_nt: TGTGCCAGCGGCAAACAGGGGTCCCAAGAGACCCAGTCCTTC; cdr3_aa: CASGKQGSQETQSF
j_call: TRBJ1-4; v_call: TRBV20-1; cdr3_length: 13; clone_size: -; d_call: TRBD1; cdr3_nt: TGCAGCACACAGGGGGCAACTAATGAAAAACTGTTTTTT; cdr3_aa: CSTQGATNEKLFF
j_call: TRBJ1-6; v_call: TRBV29-1; cdr3_length: 14; clone_size: -; d_call: -; cdr3_nt: TGCAGCGCCCGTGGACGCTCCTATAATTCACTCCTCCACTTT; cdr3_aa: CSARGRSYNSLLHF
j_call: TRBJ2-1; v_call: TRBV19; cdr3_length: 16; clone_size: -; d_call: TRBD2; cdr3_nt: TGTGCCAGTAGTCTATACGGACTAGCGGGGGACAATGAGCAGTTCTTC; cdr3_aa: CASSLYGLAGDNEQFF
j_call: TRBJ2-3; v_call: TRBV2; cdr3_length: 13; clone_size: many; d_call: -; cdr3_nt: TGTGCCAGCGGCCGGGACTTAGTAGATACGCAGTATTTT; cdr3_aa: CASGRDLVDTQYF
j_call: TRBJ2-7; v_call: TRBV15; cdr3_length: 16; clone_size: medium-sized; d_call: TRBD2; cdr3_nt: TGTGCCACCAGCACCCTTCCGCTAGCGGGAGGGGGCGAGCAGTACTTC; cdr3_aa: CATSTLPLAGGGEQYF
j_call: TRBJ1-6; v_call: TRBV2; cdr3_length: 15; clone_size: many; d_call: TRBD1; cdr3_nt: TGTGCCAGCAATGGGGTCAGGACAGGGGGCTCACCCCTCCACTTT; cdr3_aa: CASNGVRTGGSPLHF
j_call: TRBJ1-5; v_call: TRBV4-3; cdr3_length: 15; clone_size: many; d_call: -; cdr3_nt: TGCGCCAGCAGCCAAGATGGAAGCAGCAATCAGCCCCAGCATTTT; cdr3_aa: CASSQDGSSNQPQHF
j_call: TRBJ2-7; v_call: TRBV19; cdr3_length: 13; clone_size: many; d_call: -; cdr3_nt: TGTGCCAGTAATACCGGACTAAACTACGAGCAGTACTTC; cdr3_aa: CASNTGLNYEQYF
j_call: TRBJ2-7; v_call: TRBV7-2; cdr3_length: 15; clone_size: few; d_call: TRBD1; cdr3_nt: TGTGCCAGCAGCTTAAAGGGCGACAGGGTCTACGAGCAGCACTTC; cdr3_aa: CASSLKGDRVYEQHF
j_call: TRBJ2-7; v_call: TRBV5-5; cdr3_length: 12; clone_size: many; d_call: -; cdr3_nt: TGTGCCAGCAGCCTCAATCCGTACGAGCAGTACTTC; cdr3_aa: CASSLNPYEQYF
j_call: TRBJ2-1; v_call: TRBV4-2; cdr3_length: 15; clone_size: many; d_call: TRBD2; cdr3_nt: TGTGCCAGCAGCCAAGGGACTAGCGGGACCTATGAGCAGTTCTTC; cdr3_aa: CASSQGTSGTYEQFF
j_call: TRBJ1-5; v_call: TRBV6-6; cdr3_length: 15; clone_size: many; d_call: TRBD1; cdr3_nt: TGTGCCAGCAGTTACGGACAGGGCGCAAGTCAGCCCCAGCATTTT; cdr3_aa: CASSYGQGASQPQHF
j_call: TRBJ2-7; v_call: TRBV6-5; cdr3_length: 15; clone_size: -; d_call: TRBD1; cdr3_nt: TGTGCCAGCAGTTCCCCTCAGGGGGCGGACTACGAGCAGTACTTC; cdr3_aa: CASSSPQGADYEQYF
j_call: TRBJ1-1; v_call: TRBV29-1; cdr3_length: 13; clone_size: few; d_call: -; cdr3_nt: TGCAGCGTCCCAGGGACGGAGGGGTTCCAAGCTTTCTTT; cdr3_aa: CSVPGTEGFQAFF
j_call: TRBJ2-5; v_call: TRBV7-9; cdr3_length: 14; clone_size: many; d_call: -; cdr3_nt: TGTGCCAGCAGCGTCGCAGTCCCCCAAGAGACCCAGTACTTC; cdr3_aa: CASSVAVPQETQYF